This T cell receptor (beta chain) was sequenced during a study of beta chain features in type 1 diabetes. Turning to the study itself: Healthy donors and patients had similar age, gender and cell yields.

Sequenced material consisted of expressed TCRB transcripts (all of the isolated RNA was reverse transcribed). TCRdb keeps only in-frame clones here, not all; method: immunoSEQ multiplex PCR. The sample holds some 410,000 clones; 9.5% to 12% are singletons and the top ten take approximately 0.05%. Germline-derived CDR1 and CDR2 are LNHNV and YYDKDF (reference sequence). Trimming left V 9 bases short and J 3 bases short, with 16 bases between. CDR3 length equals 14 residues. The TCR sequence derives from a woman between 18 and 30 years old in good health. The sample comprised naive CD4+ T cells from blood. The rearrangement joins TRBV15 to TRBJ2-3; D tentatively fits TRBD1 or TRBD2 (5 bases each). The CDR3 here is CATQPGGGTDTQYF. As DNA, the CDR3 is TGTGCCACTCAGCCTGGGGGTGGGACAGATACGCAGTATTTT. The whole variable domain, remainder taken from reference TRBV15 and TRBJ2-3, is DAMVIQNPRYQVTQFGKPVTLSCSQTLNHNVMYWYQQKSSQAPKLLFHYYDKDFNNEADTPDNFQSRRPNTSFCFLDIRSPGLGDTAMYLCATQPGGGTDTQYFGPGTRLTVL.